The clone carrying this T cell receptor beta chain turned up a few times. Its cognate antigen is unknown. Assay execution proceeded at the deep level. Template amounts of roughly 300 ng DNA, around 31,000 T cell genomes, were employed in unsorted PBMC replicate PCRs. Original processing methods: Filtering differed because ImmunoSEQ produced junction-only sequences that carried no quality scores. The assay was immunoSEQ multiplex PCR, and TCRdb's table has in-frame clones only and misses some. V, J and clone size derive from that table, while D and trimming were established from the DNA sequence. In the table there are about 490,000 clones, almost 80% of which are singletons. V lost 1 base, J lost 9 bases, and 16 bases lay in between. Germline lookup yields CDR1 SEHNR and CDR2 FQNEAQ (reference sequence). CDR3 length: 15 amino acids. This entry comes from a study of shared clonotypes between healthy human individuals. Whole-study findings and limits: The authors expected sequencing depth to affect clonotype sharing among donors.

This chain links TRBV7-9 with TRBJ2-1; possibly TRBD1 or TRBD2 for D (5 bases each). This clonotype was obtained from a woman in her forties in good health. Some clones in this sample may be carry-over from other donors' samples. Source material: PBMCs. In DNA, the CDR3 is TGTGCCAGCAGCTTAGACCTCACCCGGGGCGGTGAGCAGTTCTTC. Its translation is CASSLDLTRGGEQFF.